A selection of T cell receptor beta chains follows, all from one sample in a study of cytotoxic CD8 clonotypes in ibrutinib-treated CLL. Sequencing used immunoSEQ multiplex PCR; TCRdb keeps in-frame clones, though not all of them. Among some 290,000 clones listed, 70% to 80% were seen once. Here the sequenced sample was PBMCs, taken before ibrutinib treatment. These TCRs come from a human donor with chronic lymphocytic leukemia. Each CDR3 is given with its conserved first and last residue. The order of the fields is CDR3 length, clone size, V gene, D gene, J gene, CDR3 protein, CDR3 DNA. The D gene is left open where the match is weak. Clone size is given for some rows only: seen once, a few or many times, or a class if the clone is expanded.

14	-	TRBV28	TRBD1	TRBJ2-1	CASTDRGIYNEQFF	TGTGCCAGCACTGACAGGGGAATCTACAATGAGCAGTTCTTC
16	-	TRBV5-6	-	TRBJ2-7	CASSLVSRWVSYEQYF	TGTGCCAGCAGCTTGGTCAGTCGGTGGGTCTCCTACGAGCAGTACTTC
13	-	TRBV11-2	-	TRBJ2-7	CASSFGTSYEQYF	TGTGCCAGCAGCTTTGGGACGTCCTACGAGCAGTACTTC
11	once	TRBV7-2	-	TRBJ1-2	CASSLVPPGTF	TGTGCCAGCAGCTTAGTTCCCCCCGGGACCTTC
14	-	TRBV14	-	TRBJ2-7	CASISGATTYEQYF	TGTGCCAGCATCTCGGGGGCGACAACCTACGAGCAGTACTTC
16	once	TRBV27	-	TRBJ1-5	CASSSNTALGNQPQHF	TGTGCCAGCAGTTCTAATACGGCACTGGGCAATCAGCCCCAGCATTTT
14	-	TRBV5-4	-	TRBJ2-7	CASSLTFNSDEQYF	TGTGCCAGCAGCTTGACATTCAACTCCGACGAGCAGTACTTC
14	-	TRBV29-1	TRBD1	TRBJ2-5	CSVEEGQGVETQYF	TGCAGCGTTGAAGAAGGACAGGGCGTAGAGACCCAGTACTTC
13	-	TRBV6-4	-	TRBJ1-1	CASRRGGSTEAFF	TGTGCCAGCAGGAGAGGGGGTTCCACTGAAGCTTTCTTT
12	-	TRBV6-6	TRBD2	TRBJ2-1	CASSLTGTRDLF	TGTGCCAGCAGTTTAACCGGGACTAGAGATCTCTTC
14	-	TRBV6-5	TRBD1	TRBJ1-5	CASRQGLSNQPQHF	TGTGCCAGTAGACAGGGTTTGAGCAATCAGCCCCAGCATTTT
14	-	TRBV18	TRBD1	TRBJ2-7	CASSPWDSSYEQYF	TGTGCCAGCTCCCCTTGGGACAGCTCCTACGAGCAGTACTTC